A single sample gave rise to the 2 T cell receptor beta chains below, sequenced in a study of T cell responses to AZD1222 COVID-19 vaccine. Some clones are missing from TCRdb's copy, which holds only in-frame ones; the method was immunoSEQ multiplex PCR. The table has 250,000 to 300,000 clones, 90% to 95% seen once. The sample in question was peripheral blood, obtained 28 days after the second AZD1222 dose. The receptors derive from an adult who received the AZD1222 COVID-19 vaccine.

The chain uses TRBV2 and TRBJ2-7, with 8 bases aligning to TRBD2. The CDR3 extends over 17 amino acids. Losses at the gene ends were 6 bases for V and 2 bases for J; bases not matched to a gene: 15. Germline V gene data show CDR1 as SNHLY and CDR2 as FYNNEI. DNA for the CDR3: TGTGCCAGCAGGGTGGGAAGCGGGAGAGGTCGGGCCTACGAGCAGTACTTC. Its translation is CASRVGSGRGRAYEQYF. Filled out from reference TRBV2 and TRBJ2-7, the complete variable domain reads EPEVTQTPSHQVTQMGQEVILRCVPISNHLYFYWYRQILGQKVEFLVSFYNNEISEKSEIFDDQFSVERPDGSNFTLKIRSTKLEDSAMYFCASRVGSGRGRAYEQYFGPGTRLTVT.

V and J are TRBV4-3 and TRBJ2-3; the match to TRBD1 covers 8 bases. Losses at the gene ends were 3 bases for V and 2 bases for J; bases not matched to a gene: 10. This CDR3 comprises 17 residues. Germline loops: CDR1 LGHNA, CDR2 YSLEER. The CDR3 is CASSQTRGTGLTDTQYF. CDR3 nucleotides: TGCGCCAGCAGCCAGACTCGAGGGACAGGCCTCACAGATACGCAGTATTTT.